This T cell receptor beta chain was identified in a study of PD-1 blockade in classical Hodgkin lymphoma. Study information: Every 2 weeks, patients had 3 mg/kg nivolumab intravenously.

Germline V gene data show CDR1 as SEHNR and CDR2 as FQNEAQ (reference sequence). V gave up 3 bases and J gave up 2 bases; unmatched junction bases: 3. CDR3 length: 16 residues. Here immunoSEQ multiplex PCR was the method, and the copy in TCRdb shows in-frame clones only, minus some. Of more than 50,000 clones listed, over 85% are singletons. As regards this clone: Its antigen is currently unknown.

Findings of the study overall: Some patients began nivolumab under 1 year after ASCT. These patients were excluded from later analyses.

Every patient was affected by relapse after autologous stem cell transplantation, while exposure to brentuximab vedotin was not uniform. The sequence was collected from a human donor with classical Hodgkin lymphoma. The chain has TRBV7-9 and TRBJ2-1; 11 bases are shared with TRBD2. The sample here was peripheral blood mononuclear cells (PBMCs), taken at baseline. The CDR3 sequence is CASSFRTSGPYNEQFF. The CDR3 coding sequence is TGTGCCAGCAGCTTTAGGACTAGCGGGCCCTACAATGAGCAGTTCTTC.